The TCR beta chain under discussion was sequenced for a study of blood T cell repertoires in COVID-19. Profiled with immunoSEQ multiplex PCR; TCRdb holds only in-frame clones, not every one. The sample consists of 150,000 to 180,000 clones, 60% to 85% of them appearing once. The sample comprised peripheral blood. The sequence came from a man at least 80 years old with acute or convalescent COVID-19.

CDR3 nucleotides: TGCGCCAGCAGTCAACGGGACAGGCTCTTTTTGGAAGCTTTCTTT. Translated, it gives CASSQRDRLFLEAFF. This chain connects TRBV23-1 to TRBJ1-1, with TRBD1 matching over 8 bases. TRBV23-1 is an ORF, and what it does is uncertain. The V and J ends lost 2 bases and 8 bases, in that order; junction bases with no gene match: 10. The length of the CDR3 is 15 residues.